This TCR beta chain was sequenced for a study of Ad26.COV2.S vaccination and SARS-CoV-2 variants. Notes on the study in general: Possible underestimation of total T cell responses by the TCR breadth and depth analyses was noted.

The sample's treatment: around 19 received Ad26.COV2.S at low or high dose, single or two shots; about 5 received placebo; per-sample allocation not given. All samples were drawn on day 63, counting from the first vaccine or placebo injection. The protocol was immunoSEQ multiplex PCR, while the TCRdb copy is restricted to in-frame clones and leaves out a portion. This sample carries roughly 240,000 clones, 70% to 90% of them seen once, and the ten largest clones take approximately 12%. About this clone itself: The antigen remains undetermined.

The clonotype was recovered from a person aged 18-65 years who received the Ad26.COV2.S COVID-19 vaccine or a placebo. The source was peripheral blood, collected in a trial of Ad26.COV2.S vaccine versus placebo.

CDR3 loop: CASSLAGLRPWGEQFF. CDR3 DNA: TGTGCCAGCAGCTTAGCTGGCCTGCGCCCTTGGGGTGAGCAGTTCTTC. The chain recombines TRBV7-2 with TRBJ2-1; no clear D. V was trimmed by 0 bases and J by 9 bases, leaving 18 bases between them. The germline CDR1 and CDR2 sequences are SGHTA and FQGNSA. This CDR3 contains 16 residues.